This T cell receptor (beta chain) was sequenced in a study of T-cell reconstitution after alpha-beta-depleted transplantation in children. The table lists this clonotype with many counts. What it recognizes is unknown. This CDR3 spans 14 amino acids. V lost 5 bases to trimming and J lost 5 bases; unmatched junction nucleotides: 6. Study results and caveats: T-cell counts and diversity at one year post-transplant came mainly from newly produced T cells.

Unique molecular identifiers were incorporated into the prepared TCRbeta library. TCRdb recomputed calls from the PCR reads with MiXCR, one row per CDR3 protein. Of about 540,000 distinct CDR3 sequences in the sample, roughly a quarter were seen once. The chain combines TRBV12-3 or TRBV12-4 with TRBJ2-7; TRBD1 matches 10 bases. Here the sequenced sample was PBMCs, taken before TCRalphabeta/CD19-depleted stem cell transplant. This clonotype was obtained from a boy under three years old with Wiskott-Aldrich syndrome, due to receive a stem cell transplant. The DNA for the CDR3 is TGTGCCAGCAGTCTACGACAGGGGGCCAACGAGCAGTACTTC. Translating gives CASSLRQGANEQYF.